The 5 T cell receptor beta chains reported below all come from one sample, sequenced in a study of T cells in Graves' hyperthyroidism and ophthalmopathy. It was RNA transcripts that yielded the amplified TCR beta CDR3 regions. The TCR CDR3 first-round RT-PCR relied on the HTBI primer set. A single record per CDR3 protein comes from TCRdb applying MiXCR to the multiplex PCR reads. The table lists 450,000 to 650,000 distinct CDR3 sequences, approximately 17% of them singletons, with 17% in the top ten. The specimen sequenced was blood. The receptors stem from a woman aged 18-30 years with Graves' ophthalmopathy.

This clonotype has a count of ten or more. The chain uses TRBV24-1 and TRBJ2-7, with 11 bases fitting TRBD2. V was pared by 4 bases and J by 4 bases, with 8 bases of the junction left unmatched. The CDR3 sequence is 16 residues long. Germline V gene data show CDR1 as KGHDR and CDR2 as SFDVKD. As DNA, the CDR3 is TGTGCCACCAGTGACTCGACTAGCGGGACTAATTACGAGCAGTACTTC. Translation gives CATSDSTSGTNYEQYF.

This clonotype occurred a few times. J is TRBJ1-2 and V is TRBV30; D is unresolved. Trimming cost V 5 bases and J 6 bases, with 10 bases left between them. This CDR3 is built from 11 residues. Germline CDR1 and CDR2: GTSNPN and SVGIG (reference sequence). This CDR3 is CAWANGDGYTF. In DNA, the CDR3 is TGTGCCTGGGCCAATGGGGATGGCTACACCTTC. Full variable domain (rest looked up from reference TRBV30 and TRBJ1-2): SQTIHQWPATLVQPVGSPLSLECTVEGTSNPNLYWYRQAAGRGLQLLFYSVGIGQISSEVPQNLSASRPQDRQFILSSKKLLLSDSGFYLCAWANGDGYTFGSGTRLTVV.

This clonotype appeared many times. J is TRBJ2-7 and V is TRBV3-1; 7 positions match TRBD2. The germline V gene has CDR1 LGHDT and CDR2 YNNKEL (reference sequence). The CDR3 is 16 residues long. Germline trimming cut 1 base from V and 5 bases from J; bases unmatched to any gene: 11. The CDR3 sequence: CASSQGDQGGSNEQYF. The CDR3 DNA sequence: TGTGCCAGCAGCCAAGGGGATCAGGGAGGGTCCAACGAGCAGTACTTC.

The chain has TRBV18 and TRBJ2-1; D possibly corresponds to TRBD1 (6 bases). CDR1 and CDR2 from the germline V gene are KGHSH and LQKENI. The CDR3 sequence is 17 residues long. The V and J ends lost 5 bases and 0 bases respectively, with 17 bases between them. CDR3 loop: CASSTGMVASSYNEQFF. CDR3 bases: TGTGCCAGCTCAACAGGGATGGTTGCGAGCTCCTACAATGAGCAGTTCTTC.

This clonotype was seen ten or more times. CDR3: CASSSPRQGARNEQFF. CDR3 nucleotide sequence: TGTGCCAGCAGCTCCCCCAGACAGGGGGCGCGCAATGAGCAGTTCTTC. The chain carries TRBV5-6 and TRBJ2-1, with 10 positions matching TRBD1. The CDR3 length is 16 residues. Trimming at V came to 3 bases and at J to 6 bases, leaving 9 bases not matched to a gene. From germline, CDR1 is SGHDT and CDR2 YYEEEE.